These T cell receptor beta chains were read from a single sample in a study of T-cell memory formation after mild COVID-19. TCRdb re-derived calls from the 5' RACE reads in MiXCR, one entry per CDR3 protein. The sample contains just under 350,000 distinct CDR3 sequences, 10% to 15% of which appear only once. The sequenced sample consisted of PBMCs or a T cell subset sorted from them (not recorded which). All receptors derive from a man aged 18 to 29 who had mild COVID-19 (a few samples of this study predate the infection). Cell type and time point are not known. The CDR3 runs from the conserved cysteine through the conserved F or W.

j_call v_call cdr3_aa
TRBJ1-2 TRBV29-1 CSVIRDGADYGYTF
TRBJ2-7 TRBV7-7 CASSSGTGSSYEQYF
TRBJ2-4 TRBV7-9 CASSRRFGPRYF
TRBJ1-1 TRBV11-2 CASSFFQGIDTEAFF
TRBJ1-6 TRBV27 CASSLSNGDNSPLHF
TRBJ1-2 TRBV20-1 CSARVSGFYGYTF
TRBJ2-5 TRBV20-1 CSARDTGGPRQETQYF
TRBJ2-6 TRBV7-2 CASSFWTFSSGANVLTF
TRBJ2-1 TRBV20-1 CSAGKFQGANEQFF
TRBJ2-3 TRBV6-5 CASRAGQALTSTDTQYF
TRBJ2-7 TRBV5-1 CASSLDLRGYTYEQYF
TRBJ2-1 TRBV6-4 CASSDVFRAPNHEQFF
TRBJ1-2 TRBV4-1 CASSDLTGFNGYTF
TRBJ2-3 TRBV29-1 CSVDRGMADTQYF
TRBJ2-1 TRBV4-3 CASSPQGKSEQFF
TRBJ2-1 TRBV4-3 CASSQASPVYFNNEQFF
TRBJ2-1 TRBV7-9 CASSFSLPVFF
TRBJ1-1 TRBV3-1 CASSRPGEAFF
TRBJ2-3 TRBV6-5 CASSYDLVQSTDTQYF
TRBJ1-3 TRBV6-5 CASSYSTLGTSSGNTIYF
TRBJ2-3 TRBV5-1 CASSLTGPNTQYF
TRBJ1-2 TRBV7-8 CASSPGSGYYGYTF
TRBJ1-1 TRBV6-2/TRBV6-3 CASSYSTTGLNTEAFF
TRBJ2-3 TRBV5-1 CASSPPGSGGTDTQYF
TRBJ1-5 TRBV25-1 CASAVDQPQHF
TRBJ2-3 TRBV7-2 CASSHPQGATDTQYF
TRBJ2-3 TRBV7-8 CASSLTGADTQYF
TRBJ2-1 TRBV11-2 CASSLAVASGWGEQFF
TRBJ2-1 TRBV29-1 CSVALANEQFF
TRBJ2-1 TRBV18 CASSPSSGGANEQFF
TRBJ1-2 TRBV7-8 CASSLRTGSLNGYTF
TRBJ2-5 TRBV4-1 CASSHPGGGETQYF
TRBJ2-3 TRBV6-5 CASSYRRKEYF
TRBJ2-2 TRBV5-1 CASSPRGGNRELFF
TRBJ2-1 TRBV5-1 CASSLVATSGGNEQFF
TRBJ2-1 TRBV3-1 CASSQVAGTPYNEQFF
TRBJ2-2 TRBV6-1 CASSEHLTGELFF
TRBJ2-5 TRBV29-1 CSVGPRLAQETQYF
TRBJ2-1 TRBV6-4 CASSDSGGTSRNEQFF
TRBJ2-3 TRBV7-2 CASSSERGGRDTQYF
TRBJ1-1 TRBV18 CASSPRAGGAGTEAFF
TRBJ1-5 TRBV6-5 CASSSGVQGNQPQHF
TRBJ2-5 TRBV19 CASSRSVLQETQYF
TRBJ2-3 TRBV10-2 CASRTAGTDTQYF
TRBJ2-2 TRBV7-9 CASSSGPIGGELFF
TRBJ1-2 TRBV7-2 CASSLALDYGYTF
TRBJ2-2 TRBV29-1 CSARTGINTGELFF
TRBJ1-5 TRBV20-1 CSAGGGWSNQPQHF